The 17 T cell receptor beta chains below come from one sample, sequenced in a study of cytomegalovirus exposure and HLA in healthy donors. Only in-frame clones appear in the TCRdb table, and some are missing; sequencing was by immunoSEQ multiplex PCR. The data show 100,000 to 150,000 clones, 90% to 96% seen once. The sample consisted of PBMCs. Receptors originate from a man aged 18-30 years in good health and CMV-seronegative.

This chain joins TRBV29-1 and TRBJ2-2; 10 bases are a match to TRBD2. Germline loops: CDR1 SQVTM, CDR2 ANQGSEA. V was pared by 1 base and J by 3 bases, with 8 bases of the junction left unmatched. CDR3 length equals 17 residues. The CDR3 DNA reads TGCAGCGTTGAAGCCGGATTAGCGGGAGGTTACACCGGGGAGCTGTTTTTT. Its protein is CSVEAGLAGGYTGELFF.

V and J are TRBV2 and TRBJ2-7; unclear D gene. Germline CDR1 reads SNHLY; CDR2 reads FYNNEI. V was clipped by 4 bases and J by 1 base, with 14 bases between them. The CDR3 spans 15 residues. CDR3 nucleotide sequence: TGTGCCAGCAGTGTGGCGACTTATCTTTCCTACGAGCAGTACTTC. It encodes CASSVATYLSYEQYF.

The chain couples TRBV5-1 to TRBJ2-2, with 10 bases aligning to TRBD1. Germline CDR1 SGHRS, CDR2 YFSETQ. The CDR3 has 15 residues. The V and J ends lost 4 bases and 5 bases, in that order; junction bases with no gene match: 5. In nucleotides, the CDR3 is TGCGCCAGCAGCGTCGGGACAGGGGATACCGGGGAGCTGTTTTTT. Residues: CASSVGTGDTGELFF.

The chain carries TRBV18 and TRBJ2-7; 7 bases are shared with TRBD1. J lost 5 bases, V lost 3 bases, and 7 bases had no gene match. CDR1 is KGHSH and CDR2 is LQKENI in the germline V gene. CDR3 length equals 14 residues. The CDR3 DNA reads as TGTGCCAGCTCACCTCTTAGACAGGGAGACGAGCAGTACTTC. Protein: CASSPLRQGDEQYF.

This clone has just one count. J is TRBJ2-5 and V is TRBV9, with D perhaps matching TRBD1 (6 bases). V shed 4 bases and J shed 5 bases, with 15 bases lying between them. The germline CDR1 and CDR2 sequences are SGDLS and YYNGEE. There are 14 residues in the CDR3. Here the CDR3 DNA reads TGTGCCAGCAGCCGAGGGCTAGGGGGTGAGACCCAGTACTTC. Translated, it gives CASSRGLGGETQYF.

This clone appeared a single time. J is TRBJ2-3 and V is TRBV7-2; 11 positions match TRBD2. Trimming cost V 6 bases and J 3 bases; bases outside gene matches: 11. The CDR3 is made up of 17 amino acids. Germline values: CDR1 SGHTA, CDR2 FQGNSA. CDR3 sequence: CASRGSSGRAGTDTQYF. CDR3 DNA sequence: TGTGCCAGCAGGGGGAGTAGCGGGAGGGCCGGAACAGATACGCAGTATTTT.

The chain joins TRBV5-6 to TRBJ2-1, with 7 bases matching TRBD2. J lost 6 bases, V lost 4 bases, and 7 bases had no gene match. This CDR3 spans 14 amino acids. From germline, CDR1 is SGHDT and CDR2 YYEEEE. The CDR3 region is CASSRDYHGNEQFF. The CDR3 coding sequence is TGTGCCAGCAGCCGGGACTACCACGGCAATGAGCAGTTCTTC.

This clone has only one observation. The gene calls are TRBV28 and TRBJ1-4; D may be TRBD1 (5 bases). V was cut by 3 bases and J by 8 bases, with 13 bases left in between. Germline V lookup: CDR1 MDHEN, CDR2 SYDVKM. The CDR3 runs to 14 residues. This chain's CDR3 is CASSFLRGEEKLFF. DNA for the CDR3: TGTGCCAGCAGTTTCTTGCGGGGGGAAGAAAAACTGTTTTTT.

This rearrangement joins TRBV7-2 to TRBJ2-3; 12 nucleotides align to TRBD2. This CDR3 region has 15 residues. Trimming at V came to 5 bases and at J to 6 bases, leaving 6 bases not matched to a gene. Germline CDR1 SGHTA, CDR2 FQGNSA. CDR3 sequence (DNA): TGTGCCAGCAGCATCCTAGCGGGAGGGGGGGATACGCAGTATTTT. Amino acid sequence: CASSILAGGGDTQYF.

This chain joins TRBV9 and TRBJ2-3, with TRBD2 as a possible D gene (6 bases). The germline V gene has CDR1 SGDLS and CDR2 YYNGEE. V lost 0 bases to trimming and J lost 2 bases, with 7 bases between them. The CDR3 spans 14 residues. The CDR3 protein is CASSVAGDTDTQYF. CDR3 coding DNA: TGTGCCAGCAGCGTAGCGGGGGACACAGATACGCAGTATTTT.

V usage is TRBV29-1 and J usage is TRBJ2-1, with TRBD2 as a possible D gene (6 bases). V was pared by 3 bases and J by 10 bases, with 16 bases between. Germline V gene data show CDR1 as SQVTM and CDR2 as ANQGSEA. This CDR3 has 13 residues. CDR3 sequence (DNA): TGCAGCGTTGACCCAGCGGGCCTGGGAGAGCAGTTCTTC. As protein: CSVDPAGLGEQFF.

This chain joins TRBV5-5 and TRBJ2-2; D might be TRBD1 (5 bases). The CDR3 consists of 15 residues. Germline assignment: CDR1 SGHKS and CDR2 YYEKEE (reference sequence). The V and J ends lost 3 bases and 1 base respectively, with 10 bases between them. The CDR3 is CASSSPGRNTGELFF. Here the CDR3 DNA reads TGTGCCAGCAGCTCCCCAGGGCGGAACACCGGGGAGCTGTTTTTT.

The rearrangement links TRBV7-8 to TRBJ2-3; possible D gene TRBD1, 5 bases. The CDR3 consists of 16 residues. The V and J ends lost 2 bases and 0 bases respectively, with 12 bases between them. The V gene's germline CDR1 is SGHVS and CDR2 FQNEAQ. The CDR3 bases are TGTGCCAGCAGCTTAACGACAGTCTCTAGCACAGATACGCAGTATTTT. Translating it yields CASSLTTVSSTDTQYF.

J is TRBJ2-4 and V is TRBV28; 10 positions match TRBD1. This CDR3 is 16 amino acids long. V was clipped by 4 bases and J by 6 bases; unmatched bases: 9. Germline V CDR1 and CDR2: MDHEN, SYDVKM. The CDR3 is CASSSPGQGLGNIQYF. CDR3 DNA: TGTGCCAGCAGTTCTCCGGGACAGGGGTTAGGAAACATTCAGTACTTC.

This clone appeared once. This chain joins TRBV27 and TRBJ2-7, with D possibly matching TRBD2 (7 bases). V was cut by 1 base and J by 9 bases, with 13 bases left in between. CDR1 MNHEY and CDR2 SMNVEV come from the germline V gene (reference sequence). This CDR3 spans 13 amino acids. The CDR3 loop reads CASSLWGGPRQYF. CDR3 nucleotides: TGTGCCAGCAGTTTATGGGGGGGGCCACGGCAGTACTTC.

The rearrangement uses TRBV15 and TRBJ1-3; D call uncertain. Looked up from germline, CDR1 is LNHNV and CDR2 is YYDKDF (reference sequence). V lost 0 bases and J lost 0, with 12 bases in between. This CDR3 is 17 amino acids long. The CDR3 is CATSRDRGTSSGNTIYF. CDR3 DNA: TGTGCCACCAGCAGAGATCGAGGCACGAGCTCTGGAAACACCATATATTTT.

The J gene is TRBJ1-4, the V gene TRBV7-9, with unresolved D. Germline assignment: CDR1 SEHNR and CDR2 FQNEAQ (reference sequence). V was cut by 3 bases and J by 3 bases, with 14 bases left in between. This CDR3 contains 16 residues. CDR3 sequence (DNA): TGTGCCAGCAGCTTCTACTCCCAAGCCTCTAATGAAAAACTGTTTTTT. Protein product: CASSFYSQASNEKLFF.